This T cell receptor (beta chain) was recorded in a study of shared clonotypes between healthy human individuals. For the study at large: Donor ages ranged 18 to 49 years: a couple of women, a few men. For every donor, three CD4 naive, three CD4 memory, two CD8 naive and one CD8 memory plates were used. Findings and limits, study-wide: The donor pool, a small one, limited the genetic and exposure-history diversity represented.

The CDR3 extends over 10 amino acids. The germline V gene has CDR1 DFQATT and CDR2 SNEGSKA (reference sequence). Both subsets, CD45RA+ naive and CD45RA-negative memory, were split from the CD4+ cells. The repertoire was sequenced with immunoSEQ multiplex PCR; TCRdb's copy has only in-frame clones and lacks some. The table lists millions of clones, 90% to 95% of them singletons. As to this clone: Its matching antigen is unknown. The junction shows a germline mismatch at one end, possibly a read error.

Material for sequencing was naive CD4+ T cells sorted from blood. Subset of the sample: CD45RA+ positively selected. This TCR was sampled from a man between 18 and 35 years old in good health. The chain couples TRBV20-1 to TRBJ1-2, with D possibly being TRBD1 (6 bases). The CDR3 DNA follows: TGCAGTGCAGCCTACAGGGTCTTCCTCTTC. Amino acids: CSAAYRVFLF.